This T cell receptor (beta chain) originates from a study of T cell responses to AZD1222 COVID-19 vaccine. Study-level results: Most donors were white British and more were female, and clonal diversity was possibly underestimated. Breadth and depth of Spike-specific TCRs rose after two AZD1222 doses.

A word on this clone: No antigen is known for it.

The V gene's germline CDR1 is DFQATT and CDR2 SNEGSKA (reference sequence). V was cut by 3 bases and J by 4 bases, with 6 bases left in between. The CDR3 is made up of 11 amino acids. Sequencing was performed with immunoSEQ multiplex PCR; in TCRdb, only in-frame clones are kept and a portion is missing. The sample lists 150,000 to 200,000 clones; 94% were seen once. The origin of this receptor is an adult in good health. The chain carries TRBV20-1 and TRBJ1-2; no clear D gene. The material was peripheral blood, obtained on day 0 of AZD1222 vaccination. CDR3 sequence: CSARTPYGYTF. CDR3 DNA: TGCAGTGCTAGGACGCCCTATGGCTACACCTTC.